The rows below give T cell receptor beta chains drawn from one sample of a study of neoadjuvant anti-PD-1 for oral cavity cancer. Method: immunoSEQ multiplex PCR; TCRdb's copy keeps in-frame clones and lacks some. The sample carries around 60,000 clones, roughly three quarters recorded once. The sequencing here drew on PBMCs, taken before nivolumab (anti-PD-1) treatment. Every receptor here comes from a person aged 40 to 85 with oral cavity squamous cell carcinoma. Both conserved end residues are trimmed from each CDR3. The D gene is left open where the match is weak.

V gene,D gene,J gene,CDR3 protein
TRBV10-1,TRBD1,TRBJ2-7,ASSEGTGNEQY
TRBV28,TRBD2,TRBJ2-7,ASSPTSGGTYEQY
TRBV27,TRBD2,TRBJ2-1,ASSLLLSGRTYNEQF
TRBV5-1,NA,TRBJ2-5,ASSLGEALETQY
TRBV28,TRBD1,TRBJ1-2,ASSLEDRRGYT
TRBV2,NA,TRBJ1-5,ASSRGSDSNQPQH
TRBV5-1,NA,TRBJ1-2,ASSFDPTANYGYT
TRBV5-1,TRBD1,TRBJ1-2,ASSSTGDYGYT
TRBV5-1,NA,TRBJ1-2,ASSLTANRGYT
TRBV7-9,TRBD1,TRBJ2-5,ASSLDGDRRETQY
TRBV6-1,TRBD1,TRBJ1-2,ASIPGTGYGYT
TRBV30,NA,TRBJ1-2,AYSPGGGNYGYT
TRBV7-3,TRBD2,TRBJ2-1,ASSPRTSGYNEQF
TRBV21-1,NA,TRBJ2-7,ASRQSYEQY
TRBV5-1,NA,TRBJ2-5,ASSWGSLEGETQY
TRBV27,TRBD2,TRBJ2-1,ASSRTSGYNEQF
TRBV11-2,NA,TRBJ1-4,ATSMGPANEKLF
TRBV4-1,NA,TRBJ1-2,ASSQQETVNYGYT
TRBV9,NA,TRBJ2-2,ASSVGGRTGELF
TRBV7-8,TRBD1,TRBJ1-6,ASSLGGTGFGSPLH
TRBV5-1,NA,TRBJ2-3,ASSLDLNTQY
TRBV2,TRBD1,TRBJ1-6,ASRLQGQISPLH
TRBV18,NA,TRBJ1-6,ASSPGGSSYNSPLH
TRBV18,NA,TRBJ1-2,ASSPNRDNYGYT
TRBV6-5,NA,TRBJ2-3,ASGRPGKGADTQY
TRBV6-1,NA,TRBJ2-3,ASTLRGVGEY
TRBV5-1,NA,TRBJ2-3,ASSLVGATDTQY
TRBV14,TRBD1,TRBJ1-1,ASSSLIRGRGNTEAF